This TCR beta chain was identified in a study of OX40 agonist ivuxolimab in advanced cancers. Background on the study: Patients receiving dose escalation had hepatocellular carcinoma, melanoma, renal cell or head and neck cancer. Study results and limitations: No antigen was identified for the clonally expanded peripheral T cells. Averaging showed that CD8+ T cells had more expanded clones than CD4+ did.

Details on this clone: Its antigen is not identified.

Assay: immunoSEQ multiplex PCR; the TCRdb copy retains only in-frame clones and omits some. The data contain around 88,000 clones, about 90% of them seen just once; the ten biggest clones take up 0.4% to 0.55%. Patients had blood sampled at baseline and again on cycle 4 day 1 and cycle 7 day 1. V lost 5 bases to trimming and J lost 0 bases; unmatched junction nucleotides: 8. There are 16 residues in the CDR3. CDR1 is ENHRY and CDR2 is SYGVKD in the germline V gene. The rearrangement joins TRBV10-3 to TRBJ2-3, with 7 bases that match TRBD1. The receptor was derived from an adult with an advanced solid tumor such as melanoma, head and neck, liver or kidney cancer. Sequencing was performed on CD4+ or CD8+ T cells sorted from blood, taken in a trial of the OX40 agonist ivuxolimab. The CDR3 nucleotides read TGTGCCATCAGTAGCAGGGGGTCCCTTAGCACAGATACGCAGTATTTT. It specifies CAISSRGSLSTDTQYF.